The text below deals with one TCR beta chain. This sample is part of a study of blood T cell repertoires in COVID-19. Study-level information: Both acute and convalescent COVID-19 samples were obtained from the United States, Italy and Spain. PBMCs, B-cell-depleted T cells, or T cells were the source of the cDNA or gDNA that made up the material.

In the authors' methods: Reference gene primers were amplified, and this amplification served to estimate nucleated cell counts. Sequenced by immunoSEQ multiplex PCR; TCRdb stores in-frame clones only, minus some. The V and J calls and clone size were taken over from that table, and D and trimming were inferred from the DNA. The sample includes about 480,000 clones, 70% to 90% of them seen just once. Seattle-derived patients entered the study during active infection and were followed longitudinally. Sequencing was performed on peripheral blood. The TCR sequence derives from a woman between 45 and 60 years old with COVID-19, enrolled during active disease.

The CDR3 protein is CASSPIAGALTDTQYF. The CDR3 coding sequence is TGTGCCAGCAGCCCAATAGCGGGGGCGCTCACAGATACGCAGTATTTT. The chain joins TRBV9 to TRBJ2-3; 9 bases match TRBD2. V was pared by 4 bases and J by 2 bases, with 8 bases of the junction left unmatched. Per germline, CDR1 SGDLS and CDR2 YYNGEE. The CDR3 extends over 16 amino acids.